This TCR beta chain emerged from a study of blood T cell repertoires in COVID-19. Repertoires were generated with immunoSEQ multiplex PCR, while TCRdb's copy carries only in-frame clones and drops some. The sample yields roughly 570,000 clones, about 89% seen once. CDR3 length: 13 amino acids. V lost 4 bases and J 5 bases, leaving 11 bases between the germline ends. Germline V gene sequence: CDR1 LNHDA, CDR2 SQIVND (reference sequence). This receptor was identified in a woman between 50 and 59 years old with COVID-19, enrolled during active disease. The sample consisted of peripheral blood. V is TRBV19 and J is TRBJ1-1, with a weak D call TRBD1 (6 bases). CDR3 nucleotides: TGTGCCAGTAGTACCACAGGGCCTACTGAAGCTTTCTTT. Encoded protein: CASSTTGPTEAFF. Full variable domain (rest looked up from reference TRBV19 and TRBJ1-1): DGGITQSPKYLFRKEGQNVTLSCEQNLNHDAMYWYRQDPGQGLRLIYYSQIVNDFQKGDIAEGYSVSREKKESFPLTVTSAQKNPTAFYLCASSTTGPTEAFFGQGTRLTVV.